This entry is about one TCR beta chain. One end of the junction fails to match germline, which may point to a read error. The record originates from a study of identical twins. TCRdb redid the calling of the 5' RACE reads with MiXCR, one entry per CDR3 protein. Of 1.5 million to 2 million distinct CDR3 sequences in the sample, about 32% were seen once. This CDR3 contains 13 residues. Germline V gene lookup returns CDR1 MGHDK and CDR2 SYGVNS. Sequenced material: cord blood. The source is a newborn girl in good health. This chain joins TRBV25-1 and TRBJ1-6; D remains ambiguous. DNA for the CDR3: TGTGCCAGCAGTGAATTGGGCAATTCACCCCCCCACTTT. This encodes CASSELGNSPPHF.